This is a list of T cell receptor beta chains from one sample in a study of blood T cell repertoires in COVID-19. Using immunoSEQ multiplex PCR, the repertoire was profiled, and TCRdb retains in-frame clones only, with some absent. The top ten hold approximately 17% of the sample, which has about 69,000 clones, approximately 83% seen once. Input material: peripheral blood. The receptors shown here come from a man aged 35 to 55 with COVID-19, enrolled during active disease. Each CDR3 is given with its conserved first and last residue. Each record gives: J gene, V gene, clone size, D gene, CDR3 protein, CDR3 DNA. The D gene is left open where the match is weak. The listing skips clone size in some rows; elsewhere it reads once, few, many or a size class.

TRBJ1-5	TRBV28	NA	TRBD1	CASSATGKGHQPQHF	TGTGCCAGCAGTGCGACAGGGAAGGGGCATCAGCCCCAGCATTTT
TRBJ1-2	TRBV28	few	NA	CASSPDTGFGYTF	TGTGCCAGCAGCCCCGATACAGGGTTCGGCTACACCTTC
TRBJ1-4	TRBV5-1	NA	TRBD1	CASSYGQGGTNEKLFF	TGCGCCAGCAGCTATGGACAGGGTGGGACTAATGAAAAACTGTTTTTT
TRBJ2-7	TRBV14	few	NA	CASSRAVGQFYEQYF	TGTGCCAGCAGCCGAGCAGTCGGACAGTTCTACGAGCAGTACTTC
TRBJ1-1	TRBV5-1	NA	NA	CASSLARREGTEAFF	TGCGCCAGCAGCTTGGCCAGGAGGGAGGGCACTGAAGCTTTCTTT
TRBJ2-2	TRBV5-1	NA	NA	CATLEGSGELFF	TGCGCCACCCTGGAGGGGAGCGGGGAGCTGTTTTTT
TRBJ2-5	TRBV10-2	NA	TRBD2	CASTMGGVETQYF	TGCGCCAGCACCATGGGGGGGGTCGAGACCCAGTACTTC
TRBJ2-1	TRBV19	NA	NA	CASSIGGLLDNEQFF	TGTGCCAGTAGTATAGGGGGACTCCTAGACAATGAGCAGTTCTTC
TRBJ1-1	TRBV5-1	NA	TRBD1	CASSWGTVGAEAFF	TGCGCCAGCAGCTGGGGGACAGTTGGGGCTGAAGCTTTCTTT
TRBJ1-5	TRBV19	NA	NA	CARGGQDQPQHF	TGTGCCAGAGGGGGACAAGACCAGCCCCAGCATTTT
TRBJ2-2	TRBV9	NA	TRBD2	CASSVVSGGAGELFF	TGTGCCAGCAGCGTAGTTAGCGGGGGGGCCGGGGAGCTGTTTTTT
TRBJ2-2	TRBV6-4	NA	TRBD1	CASSAEGAGNTGELFF	TGTGCCAGCAGTGCCGAGGGGGCAGGGAACACCGGGGAGCTGTTTTTT
TRBJ2-5	TRBV10-2	NA	NA	CASSDPLTDRLKTQYF	TGCGCCAGCAGTGACCCATTGACAGACCGTCTCAAGACCCAGTACTTC
TRBJ1-1	TRBV5-1	NA	TRBD1	CASSFTGVPDTEAFF	TGCGCCAGCAGCTTTACAGGGGTCCCAGACACTGAAGCTTTCTTT
TRBJ2-3	TRBV4-2	NA	TRBD2	CASSQDRGGTDTQYF	TGTGCCAGCAGCCAAGACCGGGGGGGCACAGATACGCAGTATTTT
TRBJ1-2	TRBV7-2	NA	NA	CASSPLLHYGYTF	TGTGCCAGCAGCCCACTATTGCACTATGGCTACACCTTC
TRBJ2-3	TRBV3-1/TRBV3-2	NA	NA	CASSLTGDTDTQYF	TGTGCCAGCAGCCTCACCGGGGACACAGATACGCAGTATTTT
TRBJ1-4	TRBV7-9	NA	NA	CASSSREKLFF	TGTGCCAGCAGCTCCCGGGAAAAACTGTTTTTT
TRBJ2-7	TRBV24-1	NA	NA	CATSNSETYEQYF	TGTGCCACCAGTAACTCCGAGACCTACGAGCAGTACTTC
TRBJ2-1	TRBV6-4	NA	TRBD1	CASSEPGQGFNEQFF	TGTGCCAGCAGTGAACCGGGACAGGGGTTCAATGAGCAGTTCTTC
TRBJ1-2	TRBV6-6	NA	TRBD1	CASTRTGGNGYTF	TGTGCCAGCACCCGGACAGGGGGCAACGGCTACACCTTC
TRBJ2-7	TRBV2	NA	TRBD1	CASSEWQGAREQYF	TGTGCCAGCAGTGAATGGCAGGGGGCTAGGGAGCAGTACTTC
TRBJ2-2	TRBV25-1	NA	NA	CASSILHSGELFF	TGTGCCAGCAGTATCCTGCACAGCGGGGAGCTGTTTTTT
TRBJ1-2	TRBV30	NA	NA	CAWTPPGVGGYTF	TGTGCCTGGACCCCCCCCGGTGTTGGTGGCTACACCTTC
TRBJ2-1	TRBV7-9	NA	NA	CASTLGGEQFF	TGTGCCAGCACCCTCGGTGGTGAGCAGTTCTTC
TRBJ1-5	TRBV19	NA	NA	CASSMGQAFDQPQHF	TGTGCCAGTAGTATGGGGCAAGCCTTCGATCAGCCCCAGCATTTT
TRBJ1-1	TRBV19	NA	NA	CASSIDGEYTEAFF	TGTGCCAGTAGTATAGACGGGGAATACACTGAAGCTTTCTTT
TRBJ2-1	TRBV6-5	NA	TRBD1	CASSISGQGGNEQFF	TGTGCCAGCAGTATATCGGGACAGGGTGGGAATGAGCAGTTCTTC
TRBJ2-5	TRBV4-1	NA	NA	CASSQPDRQETQYF	TGCGCCAGCAGCCAACCCGACAGACAAGAGACCCAGTACTTC
TRBJ2-1	TRBV28	NA	NA	CASSKAGNSRNEQFF	TGTGCCAGCAGCAAAGCCGGGAACTCGAGAAATGAGCAGTTCTTC
TRBJ2-4	TRBV29-1	once	TRBD2	CSVGEGWTAKNIQYF	TGCAGCGTGGGGGAGGGCTGGACAGCCAAAAACATTCAGTACTTC
TRBJ2-1	TRBV19	NA	TRBD2	CASSSLAGGPGNEQFF	TGTGCCAGTAGTTCCCTAGCGGGGGGGCCTGGAAATGAGCAGTTCTTC
TRBJ2-7	TRBV30	once	NA	CAWSPQRVEQYF	TGTGCCTGGAGCCCCCAGCGGGTGGAGCAGTACTTC
TRBJ1-2	TRBV6-5	once	TRBD1	CASSYFGTVVF	TGTGCCAGCAGTTACTTTGGGACAGTGGTTTTC
TRBJ1-1	TRBV5-6	NA	NA	CASSSRGIEAFF	TGTGCCAGCAGCTCTAGGGGGATTGAAGCTTTCTTT
TRBJ2-7	TRBV27	once	NA	CASSARRSDSHEQYF	TGTGCCAGCAGTGCGCGCCGATCGGACAGCCACGAGCAGTACTTC
TRBJ2-1	TRBV5-1	NA	TRBD1	CASSFQGAGNEQFF	TGCGCCAGCAGCTTCCAGGGGGCGGGAAATGAGCAGTTCTTC
TRBJ2-3	TRBV5-4	NA	NA	CASKDMAGSTDTQYF	TGTGCCAGCAAAGATATGGCGGGTAGCACAGATACGCAGTATTTT
TRBJ2-3	TRBV27	NA	TRBD1	CASSSTGGFSTDTQYF	TGTGCCAGCAGTTCAACAGGGGGATTTAGCACAGATACGCAGTATTTT
TRBJ1-1	TRBV1	few	NA	CTSSQVRSVTTEAFF	TGCACCAGCAGCCAAGTAAGGAGCGTGACCACTGAAGCTTTCTTT
TRBJ2-1	TRBV11-3	NA	TRBD2	CASSLDYGGAYNEQFF	TGTGCCAGCAGCTTAGATTACGGGGGGGCCTACAATGAGCAGTTCTTC